This T cell receptor (beta chain) was retrieved from a study of blood T cells in healthy people across ages. Overall study findings and caveats: With naive T cell percentage, TCR beta diversity showed a strong correlation. In older individuals, TCR beta diversity per million T cells was lower, falling roughly linearly with age.

Isolation of PBMCs gave at least 7 million cells per sample. Alongside a J-beta primer mix, a sample-barcoded 5' primer served in a second PCR lasting about 7 to 11 cycles. The study obtained at least 3 million CDR3-containing paired-end reads from every sample. TCRdb re-analysed the 5' RACE reads in MiXCR, keeping a single row per CDR3 protein. The sample lists about 780,000 distinct CDR3 sequences, around 50% occurring once. This clonotype was seen only once. Antigen specificity is unknown. The germline gene is not matched at one end of the junction; a read error may be the cause. The CDR3 contains 12 residues. In germline, CDR1 is GTSNPN, CDR2 SVGIG (reference sequence).

This TCR was recovered from an elderly man in good health. Material for sequencing was blood. The chain employs TRBV30 and TRBJ2-3; weak D call: TRBD2 (6 bases). CDR3 loop: CAGSGTSDTQYF. DNA for the CDR3: TGTGCCGGGAGTGGGACTTCGGATACGCAGTATTTT.